Listed below are T cell receptor beta chains from one sample, sequenced in a study of shared clonotypes between healthy human individuals. Some clones are missing from TCRdb's copy, which holds only in-frame ones; the method was immunoSEQ multiplex PCR. The top ten hold around 1.7% of the sample, which has over 2,000,000 clones, 93% seen once. Sequencing used naive CD8+ T cells from PBMCs. Receptors were obtained from a man younger than 30 in good health. Some clones in this sample may be carry-over from other donors' samples. Each CDR3 is given with its conserved first and last residue. The D gene is left open where the match is weak. Size is stated for part of the rows, as once, few or many counts, or as a class when the clone is expanded.

TRBV27	-	TRBJ2-1	TRBD1	TGTGCCAGCAGTTTATATCAGGGGGTAAGCTCCTACAATGAGCAGTTCTTC	CASSLYQGVSSYNEQFF
TRBV7-9	-	TRBJ2-3	TRBD2	TGTGCCAGCAGCCCCGCCCCGGGACTAGTTCATCCAGATACGCAGTATTTT	CASSPAPGLVHPDTQYF
TRBV28	-	TRBJ2-1	TRBD1	TGTGCCAGCAGACCGGGACAGAGCTCCTACAATGAGCAGTTCTTC	CASRPGQSSYNEQFF
TRBV6-1	-	TRBJ2-7	-	TGTGCCAGCAGTGAAGCCTTATGGCGGTCTAGCTCCTACGAGCAGTACTTC	CASSEALWRSSSYEQYF
TRBV6-1	-	TRBJ2-1	-	TGTGCCAGCAGTGAACGGAGGACCTACAATGAGCAGTTCTTC	CASSERRTYNEQFF
TRBV6-1	-	TRBJ2-2	-	TGTGCCAGCAAGGGGTCGCGGAACACCGGGGAGCTGTTTTTT	CASKGSRNTGELFF
TRBV5-1	once	TRBJ2-7	TRBD1	TGCGCCAGCAGCTTGGCTCCCGGGACAGGTTCCGAGCAGTACTTC	CASSLAPGTGSEQYF
TRBV28	-	TRBJ1-2	-	TGTGCCAGCAGTTTCGATTGGTCTGCCGATGGCTACACCTTC	CASSFDWSADGYTF
TRBV29-1	-	TRBJ1-1	TRBD1	TGCAGCGTGGACAGGGGCACTGAAGCTTTCTTT	CSVDRGTEAFF
TRBV21-1	-	TRBJ2-7	-	TGTGCCAGCGGATTACAGGGGAGGGGTCCCTACGAGCAGTACTTC	CASGLQGRGPYEQYF
TRBV5-4	-	TRBJ1-1	-	TGTGCCAGCAGCCAGCCGACCAACACTGAAGCTTTCTTT	CASSQPTNTEAFF
TRBV2	-	TRBJ2-1	-	TGTGCCAGCTGCCGGGCTAACAATGAGCAGTTCTTC	CASCRANNEQFF
TRBV23-1	-	TRBJ2-1	-	TGCGCCAGCACGATCAACGGAAGTAACTACAATGAGCAGTTCTTC	CASTINGSNYNEQFF